Presented here are 15 T cell receptor beta chains from one specimen sequenced in a study of T cell repertoires in aging, cancer and after chemotherapy. Rearranged V-D-J TRB sequences were amplified with a mixed TRB-A/B primer pool. TCRdb reprocessed the multiplex PCR reads via MiXCR and lists one record per CDR3 protein. Here the sample spans 4,500 or so distinct CDR3 sequences, approximately 28% being singletons. The template was genomic DNA from peripheral blood, not RNA. Sequenced input: blood. These receptors all come from a human donor in good health.

This clonotype appeared a few times. For the CDR3, the DNA is TGTGCCAGCAGTTTTCAGGGAGGGCAAGAAGCTTTCTTT. Amino acids: CASSFQGGQEAFF. This rearrangement joins TRBV27 to TRBJ1-1, with D perhaps TRBD1 (5 bases). Trimming cost V 3 bases and J 8 bases, with 13 bases left between them. The CDR3 runs 13 residues. Germline CDR1 MNHEY, CDR2 SMNVEV (reference sequence).

The rearrangement joins TRBV7-2 to TRBJ2-3; the D call may be TRBD1 or TRBD2 (5 bases each). The CDR3 spans 14 residues. Per the germline V gene, CDR1 is SGHTA and CDR2 is FQGNSA. The ends were cut back, 5 bases at V and 6 bases at J, with 15 bases in the middle. The chain's CDR3 is CASSPARGVDTQYF. CDR3 coding DNA: TGTGCCAGCAGCCCCGCTCGGGGCGTGGATACGCAGTATTTT.

The rearrangement uses TRBV4-3 and TRBJ1-5; 8 nucleotides match TRBD1. Germline lookup yields CDR1 LGHNA and CDR2 YSLEER. J lost 5 bases, V lost 5 bases, and 14 bases had no gene match. The CDR3 has 17 residues. DNA for the CDR3: TGCGCCAGCAGCGTAAGGCCCTCGGACAGGGCTTATCAGCCCCAGCATTTT. It encodes CASSVRPSDRAYQPQHF.

This chain uses TRBV27 with TRBJ1-1; D not resolved. The V gene's germline CDR1 is MNHEY and CDR2 SMNVEV (reference sequence). V was cut by 6 bases and J by 2 bases, with 7 bases left in between. This CDR3 contains 12 residues. CDR3 bases: TGTGCCAGCAGCTCGGCCAACACTGAAGCTTTCTTT. Translated: CASSSANTEAFF.

This clonotype is labeled large. The chain recombines TRBV6-1 with TRBJ2-7; 10 nucleotides match TRBD1. The ends lost 3 bases at V and 5 bases at J; junction bases unmatched: 10. The germline CDR1 and CDR2 sequences are MNHNS and SASEGT. This CDR3 contains 16 residues. CDR3 sequence: CASSEARGQGVNEQYF. The DNA for the CDR3 is TGTGCCAGCAGTGAGGCAAGAGGACAGGGGGTTAACGAGCAGTACTTC.

In this sample, this clonotype is medium-sized. The chain recombines TRBV18 with TRBJ2-7; 9 bases map to TRBD2. The J segment lost 2 bases and the V segment lost 2 bases, leaving 4 bases of the junction unmatched. CDR3 length equals 15 residues. Germline CDR1 reads KGHSH; CDR2 reads LQKENI. CDR3 region: CASSPSLAGTYEQYF. CDR3 nucleotides: TGTGCCAGCTCACCAAGTCTAGCGGGAACCTACGAGCAGTACTTC.

This clonotype was picked up a small number of times. The rearrangement links TRBV20-1 to TRBJ1-1; D uncertain. The CDR3 extends over 15 amino acids. Trimming took 1 base from V and 0 from J, leaving 12 bases between them. Germline V gene data show CDR1 as DFQATT and CDR2 as SNEGSKA (reference sequence). The CDR3, as DNA: TGCAGTGCTAGAGCAACCGGACGGTTGAACACTGAAGCTTTCTTT. As protein: CSARATGRLNTEAFF.

This clonotype is categorized as medium-sized (0.01 to 0.1%). V usage is TRBV19 and J usage is TRBJ2-5, with 7 bases matching TRBD1. The CDR3 loop spans 15 amino acids. Germline V gene data show CDR1 as LNHDA and CDR2 as SQIVND (reference sequence). V dropped 3 bases and J dropped 3; count of bases not matched to a gene: 7. In DNA form, the CDR3 reads TGTGCCAGTAGTATCCGTGGGGACAGAGAAGAGACCCAGTACTTC. Translated, it gives CASSIRGDREETQYF.

This clonotype is classed as medium-sized. The chain employs TRBV15 and TRBJ2-1, with 13 bases identical to TRBD2. Germline V gene sequence: CDR1 LNHNV, CDR2 YYDKDF (reference sequence). The CDR3 runs 17 residues. The J segment lost 8 bases and the V segment lost 3 bases, leaving 10 bases of the junction unmatched. The chain's CDR3 is CATSRTDPTSGRHEQFF. CDR3 nucleotides: TGTGCCACCAGCAGGACAGACCCGACTAGCGGGAGGCATGAGCAGTTCTTC.

J is TRBJ2-7 and V is TRBV19; 14 bases line up with TRBD2. Germline CDR1 reads LNHDA; CDR2 reads SQIVND (reference sequence). This CDR3 has 17 residues. V lost 9 bases and J lost 7; bases outside the gene matches: 17. CDR3 DNA sequence: TGTGCCAGCAGCCCGCGCGGGACTAGCGGGAGCCACGGGGAGCAGTACTTC. Its translation is CASSPRGTSGSHGEQYF. Full variable domain (missing parts from reference TRBV19 and TRBJ2-7): DGGITQSPKYLFRKEGQNVTLSCEQNLNHDAMYWYRQDPGQGLRLIYYSQIVNDFQKGDIAEGYSVSREKKESFPLTVTSAQKNPTAFYLCASSPRGTSGSHGEQYFGPGTRLTVT.

This clonotype has more than one count but fewer than ten. The J gene is TRBJ1-2, the V gene TRBV7-9, with TRBD1 matching 10 bases. J lost 12 bases, V lost 3 bases, and 7 bases had no gene match. This CDR3 region has 13 residues. Germline V gene data show CDR1 as SEHNR and CDR2 as FQNEAQ (reference sequence). DNA of the CDR3: TGTGCCAGCAGCTTTGGGACAGGGGTGGTTAACACCTTC. Translating it yields CASSFGTGVVNTF. The entire variable domain, with the rest obtained from reference TRBV7-9 and TRBJ1-2, is as follows: DTGVSQNPRHKITKRGQNVTFRCDPISEHNRLYWYRQTLGQGPEFLTYFQNEAQLEKSRLLSDRFSAERPKGSFSTLEIQRTEQGDSAMYLCASSFGTGVVNTFGSGTRLTVV.

This clonotype was seen a few times. The V gene is TRBV24-1, the J gene TRBJ1-2; D gene ambiguous. CDR1 is KGHDR and CDR2 is SFDVKD in the germline V gene. CDR3 length: 11 residues. V was shortened by 8 bases and J by 5 bases, with 8 bases between the two germline ends. The CDR3 reads CATTPEYGYTF. In nucleotides, the CDR3 is TGTGCCACCACCCCCGAGTATGGCTACACCTTC.

This clonotype is labeled medium-sized. The V and J genes are TRBV6-5 and TRBJ2-6; D is unresolved. V was pared by 8 bases and J by 0 bases, with 8 bases between. The CDR3 contains 14 residues. Germline values: CDR1 MNHEY, CDR2 SVGAGI. As DNA, the CDR3 is TGTGCCAGCGCTCAAGACTCTGGGGCCAACGTCCTGACTTTC. Protein sequence: CASAQDSGANVLTF.

By frequency in the sample, this clonotype is medium-sized. Germline is not matched at one junction end, which may reflect a read error. This rearrangement joins TRBV15 to TRBJ2-1; the match to TRBD2 covers 10 bases. This CDR3 contains 15 residues. CDR1 is LNHNV, CDR2 YYDKDF, per germline (reference sequence). The CDR3 region is CATSMGGTSGVFRIF. In DNA form, the CDR3 reads TGTGCCACCAGCATGGGCGGAACTAGCGGGGTATTTAGGATCTTC.

The J gene is TRBJ2-7, the V gene TRBV7-2; D gene unclear. The CDR3 sequence is 14 residues long. Trimming cost V 7 bases and J 2 bases, with 15 bases left between them. Germline assignment: CDR1 SGHTA and CDR2 FQGNSA. The CDR3 DNA reads as TGTGCCAGCACCCCCACCCCGGTTCCCTACGAGCAGTACTTC. It translates to CASTPTPVPYEQYF.